This T cell receptor beta chain appears in the sequencing data of a study of radiotherapy plus CTLA-4 blockade in lung cancer. Study-level background: There were objective responses in roughly 17% of patients, and around 32% had disease control. Study-wide results and limits: Blood saw expansion of tumor-derived TCR clones after radiotherapy plus ipilimumab.

The assay was immunoSEQ multiplex PCR, and TCRdb's table has in-frame clones only and misses some. The table has approximately 50,000 clones, approximately 73% seen once. Focal radiation with ipilimumab CTLA-4 blockade was given to patients with chemo-refractory metastatic non-small-cell lung cancer. Comment on this clone: Antigen unknown.

Germline V lookup: CDR1 LNHDA, CDR2 SQIVND (reference sequence). This CDR3 is 15 amino acids long. V was clipped by 6 bases and J by 6 bases; unmatched bases: 8. Material: peripheral blood, obtained from a patient treated with radiotherapy plus ipilimumab. This sequence joins TRBV19 and TRBJ2-1; 10 nucleotides agree with TRBD2. This clonotype was sampled from a human donor with non-small cell lung cancer who had a complete response to radiotherapy plus ipilimumab. The CDR3 region has the DNA TGTGCCAGTAGGGTAGCGGGGGGACCCTTCAATGAGCAGTTCTTC. This codes for CASRVAGGPFNEQFF.